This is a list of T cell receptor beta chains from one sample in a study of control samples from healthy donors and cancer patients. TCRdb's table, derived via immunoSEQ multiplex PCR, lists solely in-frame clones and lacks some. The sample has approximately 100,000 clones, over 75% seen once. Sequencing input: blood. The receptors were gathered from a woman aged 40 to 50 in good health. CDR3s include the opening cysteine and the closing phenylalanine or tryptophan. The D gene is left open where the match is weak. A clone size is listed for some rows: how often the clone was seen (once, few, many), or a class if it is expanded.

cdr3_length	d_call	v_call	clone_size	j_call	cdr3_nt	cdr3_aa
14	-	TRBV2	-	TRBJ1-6	TGTGCCAGCAGAGGGACCGTAGGATTTTCACCCCTCCACTTT	CASRGTVGFSPLHF
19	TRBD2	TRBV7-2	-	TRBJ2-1	TGTGCCAGCAGCTCGACACTAGCGGGGGGGCCTTTGTCCTACAATGAGCAGTTCTTC	CASSSTLAGGPLSYNEQFF
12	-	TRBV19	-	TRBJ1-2	TGTGCCAGCACCGCCAGGGCTGGTGGCTACACCTTC	CASTARAGGYTF
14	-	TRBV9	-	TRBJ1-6	TGTGCCAGCAGCGCGAATGACGGGAATTCACCCCTCCACTTT	CASSANDGNSPLHF
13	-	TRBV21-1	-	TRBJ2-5	TGTGCCAGCAGCCCGGGAAATCAAGAGACCCAGTACTTC	CASSPGNQETQYF
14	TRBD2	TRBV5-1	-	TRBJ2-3	TGCGCCAGCAGTTTACTAGCGGACACAGATACGCAGTATTTT	CASSLLADTDTQYF
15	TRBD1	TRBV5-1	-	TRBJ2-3	TGCGCCAGCAGCTCGCAGGACAGGCCACTAGATACGCAGTATTTT	CASSSQDRPLDTQYF
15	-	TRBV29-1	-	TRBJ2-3	TGCAGCGTTGACACCGGCAGGGATAGCACAGATACGCAGTATTTT	CSVDTGRDSTDTQYF
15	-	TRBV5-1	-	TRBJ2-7	TGCGCCAGCAGCTTGGAATCCTATAGCCCGGGGGAGCAGTACTTC	CASSLESYSPGEQYF
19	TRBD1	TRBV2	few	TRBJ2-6	TGTGCCAGTGAACGGCCGGGACAGGGACTCCCGTCTGGGGCCAACGTCCTGACTTTC	CASERPGQGLPSGANVLTF
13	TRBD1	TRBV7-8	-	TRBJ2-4	TGTGCCAGCAGCCGGACAGGGGAAGCCATTCAGTACTTC	CASSRTGEAIQYF
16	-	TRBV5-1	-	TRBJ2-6	TGCGCCAGCAGCCTTAGACAGAGCTCTGGGGCCAACGTCCTGACTTTC	CASSLRQSSGANVLTF
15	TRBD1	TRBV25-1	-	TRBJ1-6	TGTGCCAGCAGTGGGCGGACAGGGGAGCGTTCACCCCTCCACTTT	CASSGRTGERSPLHF
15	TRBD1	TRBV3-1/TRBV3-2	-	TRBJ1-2	TGTGCCAGCAGCCAAGATCGCGAGGGGGCGAGGGGCTACACCTTC	CASSQDREGARGYTF
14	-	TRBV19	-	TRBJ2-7	TGTGCCAGTAGCTTCCGGGAAAGGATGTGGGAGCAGTACTTC	CASSFRERMWEQYF
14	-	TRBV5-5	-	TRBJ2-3	TGTGCCAGCTTATGGGGACAAAGCACAGATACGCAGTATTTT	CASLWGQSTDTQYF
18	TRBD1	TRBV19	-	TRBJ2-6	TGTGCCAGTAGTCCCAAGGGACAGGGGGCGCGTGGGGCCAACGTCCTGACTTTC	CASSPKGQGARGANVLTF
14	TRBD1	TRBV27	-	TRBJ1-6	TGTGCCAGCAGTTCCGGGACAGGGGTTTCACCCCTCCACTTT	CASSSGTGVSPLHF
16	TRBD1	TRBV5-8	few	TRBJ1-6	TGTGCCAGCAGCTTGACAGGGGACTTCTATAATTCACCCCTCCACTTT	CASSLTGDFYNSPLHF
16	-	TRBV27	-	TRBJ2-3	TGTGCCAGCAGTTTGAGGGGGGGGACTTATGGTGGTACGCAGTATTTT	CASSLRGGTYGGTQYF
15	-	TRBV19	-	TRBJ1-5	TGTGCCAGTAGTATAGAAGGGGAATACTATCAGCCCCAGCATTTT	CASSIEGEYYQPQHF
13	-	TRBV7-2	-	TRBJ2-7	TGTGCCAGCAGCTTATCACAGGGAGGCGAGCAGTACTTC	CASSLSQGGEQYF
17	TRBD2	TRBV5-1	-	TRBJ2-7	TGCGCCAGCAGCTTGGGCCTCGGGACTAGTTATCGCTACGAGCAGTACTTC	CASSLGLGTSYRYEQYF
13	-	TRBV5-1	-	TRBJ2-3	TGCGCCAGCGGTCCTTGGGGCACAGATACGCAGTATTTT	CASGPWGTDTQYF
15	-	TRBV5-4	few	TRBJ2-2	TGTGCCAGCAGCTTGCAGGGGGGGAACACCGGGGAGCTGTTTTTT	CASSLQGGNTGELFF
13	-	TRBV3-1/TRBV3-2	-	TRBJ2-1	TGTGCCAGCAGCCAAGCGGAGGTCGATGAGCAGTTCTTC	CASSQAEVDEQFF
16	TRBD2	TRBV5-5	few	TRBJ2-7	TGTGCCAGCAGCTTGCTTACTAGCGGGGGACTCTACGAGCAGTACTTC	CASSLLTSGGLYEQYF
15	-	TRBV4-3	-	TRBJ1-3	TGCGCCAGCAGCCAAGATCTAGGTGGAAGAGACACCATATATTTT	CASSQDLGGRDTIYF
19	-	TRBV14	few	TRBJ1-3	TGTGCCAGCAGTCGCACCGGGACGGAGGTCTTCTTCTCTGGAAACACCATATATTTT	CASSRTGTEVFFSGNTIYF
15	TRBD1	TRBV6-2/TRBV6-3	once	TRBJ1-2	TGTGCCAGCAGACCTCCGGGACAGGTCAACTATGGCTACACCTTC	CASRPPGQVNYGYTF
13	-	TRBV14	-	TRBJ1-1	TGTGCCAGCAGCCAACTCCGGGGCACTGAAGCTTTCTTT	CASSQLRGTEAFF
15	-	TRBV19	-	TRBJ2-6	TGTGCCAGTAGGCTAGGGGGACCTGGGGCCAACGTCCTGACTTTC	CASRLGGPGANVLTF
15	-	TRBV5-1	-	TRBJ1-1	TGCGCCAGCAGCCAATACCTTTTGGGGGAAACTGAAGCTTTCTTT	CASSQYLLGETEAFF
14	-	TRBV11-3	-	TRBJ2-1	TGTGCCAGCAGCCCCGCACCTGCGTCCAATGAGCAGTTCTTC	CASSPAPASNEQFF
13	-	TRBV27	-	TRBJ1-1	TGTGCCAGCAGTCAAAAGGGATTCGCTGAAGCTTTCTTT	CASSQKGFAEAFF
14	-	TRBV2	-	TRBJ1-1	TGTGCCAGCAGGACAAGGCGCTTGGGGACTGAAGCTTTCTTT	CASRTRRLGTEAFF
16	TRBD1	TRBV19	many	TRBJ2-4	TGTGCCAGTAGTCCCGGACAGGGAAGAGCCAAAAACATTCAGTACTTC	CASSPGQGRAKNIQYF
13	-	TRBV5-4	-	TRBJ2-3	TGTGCCAGCAGCTTGGCAGGCACAGATACGCAGTATTTT	CASSLAGTDTQYF
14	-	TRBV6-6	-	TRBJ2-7	TGTGCCAGCAGTTACTCTTTTCAGGGTGACGAGCAGTACTTC	CASSYSFQGDEQYF